This T cell receptor (beta chain) stems from a study of blood T cell repertoires in COVID-19. Study summary: PBMCs, B-cell-depleted T cells, or T cells provided the cDNA or gDNA that made up the material.

Trimming removed 5 bases at V and 3 bases at J, with 17 bases between. CDR3 length: 15 residues. CDR1 is SGHVS, CDR2 FQNEAQ, per germline. This table comes from immunoSEQ multiplex PCR, and its TCRdb copy is limited to in-frame clones, with some not included. The table has more than 150,000 clones, 70% to 85% seen once. The chain carries TRBV7-8 and TRBJ2-7; a possible D gene is TRBD2 (6 bases). This receptor was obtained from a woman aged 45 to 65 who had recovered from COVID-19. Sequencing was performed on PBMCs or T cells enriched from blood (not recorded which). Written as DNA, the CDR3 is TGTGCCAGCAGCGGTTTGGGACTTCAAGTCTACGAGCAGTACTTC. This encodes CASSGLGLQVYEQYF.